A selection of T cell receptor beta chains follows, all from one sample in a study of blood T cell repertoires in COVID-19. Clones were sequenced by immunoSEQ multiplex PCR, and TCRdb holds only the in-frame ones, with some missing. The data contain about 250,000 clones, 83% of them singletons. The sequencing sample was made of PBMCs or T cells enriched from blood (not recorded which). These receptors were obtained from a woman in her 40s who had been exposed to COVID-19. The CDR3 runs from the conserved cysteine through the conserved F or W. The D gene is left open where the match is weak. Not all rows give a size; the values are once, few, many and, for expanded clones, a class.

DNA	CDR3	V	D	size	J
TGTGCCAGCAGCGTAGTTGGAGGGGCTGGAAACACCATATATTTT	CASSVVGGAGNTIYF	TRBV9	-	once	TRBJ1-3
TGCGCCAGCAGCTTGTCGCCAGGGGGATTATACGAGCAGTACTTC	CASSLSPGGLYEQYF	TRBV5-1	TRBD1	-	TRBJ2-7
TGTGCCTGGAGTGGATCGGGTCTTGAAGCTTTCTTT	CAWSGSGLEAFF	TRBV30	-	-	TRBJ1-1
TGTGCCAGCAGGGGACAGGGTTTCACTGAAGCTTTCTTT	CASRGQGFTEAFF	TRBV28	TRBD1	-	TRBJ1-1
TGTGCCAGCAGTTTATCGGGGACAGGTTATTTTTACGAGCAGTACTTC	CASSLSGTGYFYEQYF	TRBV27	TRBD1	few	TRBJ2-7
TGTGCCAGCAGCCTTTTAAACAATGAGCAGTTCTTC	CASSLLNNEQFF	TRBV7-3	-	-	TRBJ2-1
TGTGCCAGCAGCGCTACAGCCTCTGGAAACACCATATATTTT	CASSATASGNTIYF	TRBV7-9	-	-	TRBJ1-3
TGTGCCAGCAGCTTAGGCAGGGGAAATTCACCCCTCCACTTT	CASSLGRGNSPLHF	TRBV11-3	-	-	TRBJ1-6
TGCGCCAGCAGCCAGTTCCAAGGGGATGGTGAGCAGTTCTTC	CASSQFQGDGEQFF	TRBV4-1	-	-	TRBJ2-1
TGTGCCAGCAGTCCTGCCGGGTCCCCGAACACCGGGGAGCTGTTTTTT	CASSPAGSPNTGELFF	TRBV3-1/TRBV3-2	-	-	TRBJ2-2
TGTGCCAGCAGGACTCCACTTCTCCCCTATGGCTACACCTTC	CASRTPLLPYGYTF	TRBV2	-	once	TRBJ1-2
TGTGCCAGCAGCCCCCAGGACAGGGTGCATGAGCAGTTCTTC	CASSPQDRVHEQFF	TRBV14	TRBD1	few	TRBJ2-1
TGTGGGTCACGGCGGGGCTACGAGCAGTACTTC	CGSRRGYEQYF	TRBV2	-	once	TRBJ2-7
TGTGCCAGCAGCTTGGGCCCCAGTAGCAATCAGCCCCAGCATTTT	CASSLGPSSNQPQHF	TRBV7-6	-	-	TRBJ1-5
TGTGCCAGCAGTTACTCCCCCGTGGGGCCTGGAAACACCATATATTTT	CASSYSPVGPGNTIYF	TRBV6-6	-	once	TRBJ1-3
TGTGCCAGCAGTTTATACTCGGGCGGGCGGGTTGGAGAGACCCAGTACTTC	CASSLYSGGRVGETQYF	TRBV28	-	once	TRBJ2-5
TGTGCCAGCAGCTGGCGGGATGCTGAAGCTTTCTTT	CASSWRDAEAFF	TRBV7-2	-	-	TRBJ1-1
TGTGCCAGCAGTTACCCCACAGCCAACTATGGCTACACCTTC	CASSYPTANYGYTF	TRBV6-2/TRBV6-3	-	-	TRBJ1-2
TGTGCCAGCAGCCCTCTAGATCACCAAGAGACCCAGTACTTC	CASSPLDHQETQYF	TRBV28	-	-	TRBJ2-5
TGTGCCAGCAGTTCAGGGCACGGGGGGAACACTGAAGCTTTCTTT	CASSSGHGGNTEAFF	TRBV11-3	-	-	TRBJ1-1
TGTGCCAGCTCACCAACCTCTCCCAGTAACTATGGCTACACCTTC	CASSPTSPSNYGYTF	TRBV18	-	-	TRBJ1-2
TGTGCCAGCTCCCGCCGAACGACTAGCCCATCTGAGCAGTTCTTC	CASSRRTTSPSEQFF	TRBV6-5	TRBD2	-	TRBJ2-1
TGCGCCAGCAGCCAAGATCCCGGCCCAGGACAGGGATCGCGGAACACCATATATTTT	CASSQDPGPGQGSRNTIYF	TRBV4-1	TRBD1	few	TRBJ1-3
TGTGCCAGCAGCCGGACAGGAGGGTCCTATAATTCACCCCTCCACTTT	CASSRTGGSYNSPLHF	TRBV7-3	TRBD1	-	TRBJ1-6
TGTGCCAGCAGTGAAGGGGGGGATACTGAAGCTTTCTTT	CASSEGGDTEAFF	TRBV6-1	-	few	TRBJ1-1
TGTGCCTGGAGTAAGACTTACAATCAGCCCCAGCATTTT	CAWSKTYNQPQHF	TRBV30	-	-	TRBJ1-5
TGTGCCAGCAGGGTGAACAGGGCCGAATCCTACAATGAGCAGTTCTTC	CASRVNRAESYNEQFF	TRBV2	-	few	TRBJ2-1
TGTGCCAGCAGCGCGCCATGGACTAGCGGGGGTTATACGCAGTATTTT	CASSAPWTSGGYTQYF	TRBV9	TRBD2	-	TRBJ2-3
TGTGCCAGCAGTAGAATACCGGAGGGGTATGGCTACACCTTC	CASSRIPEGYGYTF	TRBV6-5	-	-	TRBJ1-2
TGTGCCAGCAGCCGGACAGGGGGCCAAGAGACCCAGTACTTC	CASSRTGGQETQYF	TRBV7-2	TRBD1	-	TRBJ2-5
TGTGCCTGGAGTACCCCGGGACAGCGAAGGACTGAAGCTTTCTTT	CAWSTPGQRRTEAFF	TRBV30	TRBD1	-	TRBJ1-1
TGCGCCAGCAGCTCAACAGGGGCCTCAGCTAACTATGGCTACACCTTC	CASSSTGASANYGYTF	TRBV5-1	TRBD1	once	TRBJ1-2
TGTGCCAGCAGTGATGAGGGCTCCTATAATTCACCCCTCCACTTT	CASSDEGSYNSPLHF	TRBV2	-	-	TRBJ1-6
TGCGCCAGCAGCCAAGAGGGACAGACCTACACTGAAGCTTTCTTT	CASSQEGQTYTEAFF	TRBV4-1	TRBD1	once	TRBJ1-1
TGCAGTGCTAGTATACGGGGGGGCGAGAAGACCCAGTACTTC	CSASIRGGEKTQYF	TRBV20-1	TRBD2	-	TRBJ2-5
TGCGCCAGCAGCCAAGAGAAGGCAGGGTGGAATTCACCCCTCCACTTT	CASSQEKAGWNSPLHF	TRBV4-1	-	-	TRBJ1-6
TGCGCCAGCAGCCAAGGGACAGCGAACACTGAAGCTTTCTTT	CASSQGTANTEAFF	TRBV5-1	TRBD1	-	TRBJ1-1
TGTGCCAGCAGTGATAGGAGAAGACCCAATTCACCCCTCCACTTT	CASSDRRRPNSPLHF	TRBV6-1	-	once	TRBJ1-6
TGTGCCAGCAGCCAGACCACTAGCGGGGGGGTAAATGAGCAGTTCTTC	CASSQTTSGGVNEQFF	TRBV3-1/TRBV3-2	TRBD2	-	TRBJ2-1
TGTGCCAGCAGTTACATCCGAGGGGGGGGCTATGGCTACACCTTC	CASSYIRGGGYGYTF	TRBV6-5	-	-	TRBJ1-2
TGTGCCAGTAGTCCCCAGGGCACGCAGCCCCAGCATTTT	CASSPQGTQPQHF	TRBV19	-	-	TRBJ1-5
TGTGCCACCGAGTCGGGGTGGACAGATACGCAGTATTTT	CATESGWTDTQYF	TRBV24-1	-	-	TRBJ2-3
TGTGCCAGCAGCCAGTGGAGGGGGCGGGGAAACACCATATATTTT	CASSQWRGRGNTIYF	TRBV3-1/TRBV3-2	TRBD1	-	TRBJ1-3
TGTGCCAGCAGTTTCCCGGGTAGCGGGGGGCGGAATGAGCAGTTCTTC	CASSFPGSGGRNEQFF	TRBV27	TRBD2	few	TRBJ2-1